This note documents a single T cell receptor beta chain sequence. Its specificity is unknown. The primer mix had 60 Vbeta and 13 Jbeta primers. Using immunoSEQ multiplex PCR, the repertoire was profiled, and TCRdb retains in-frame clones only, with some absent. The table has 150,000 to 200,000 clones, 81% seen once. The data derive from a study of cytomegalovirus exposure and HLA in healthy donors. Overall study findings and caveats: Several top significant clusters appeared, in a later analysis, to be linked to common viral pathogens.

The V and J ends lost 6 bases and 1 base respectively, with 3 bases between them. Per germline, CDR1 KGHSH and CDR2 LQKENI. The CDR3 spans 11 residues. The V gene is TRBV18, the J gene TRBJ1-1; D remains ambiguous. The sequence came from a woman aged 18-29 years in good health and CMV-seropositive. The sample consisted of PBMCs. CDR3 loop: CASSSNTEAFF. The CDR3 coding sequence is TGTGCCAGCTCCTCGAACACTGAAGCTTTCTTT.